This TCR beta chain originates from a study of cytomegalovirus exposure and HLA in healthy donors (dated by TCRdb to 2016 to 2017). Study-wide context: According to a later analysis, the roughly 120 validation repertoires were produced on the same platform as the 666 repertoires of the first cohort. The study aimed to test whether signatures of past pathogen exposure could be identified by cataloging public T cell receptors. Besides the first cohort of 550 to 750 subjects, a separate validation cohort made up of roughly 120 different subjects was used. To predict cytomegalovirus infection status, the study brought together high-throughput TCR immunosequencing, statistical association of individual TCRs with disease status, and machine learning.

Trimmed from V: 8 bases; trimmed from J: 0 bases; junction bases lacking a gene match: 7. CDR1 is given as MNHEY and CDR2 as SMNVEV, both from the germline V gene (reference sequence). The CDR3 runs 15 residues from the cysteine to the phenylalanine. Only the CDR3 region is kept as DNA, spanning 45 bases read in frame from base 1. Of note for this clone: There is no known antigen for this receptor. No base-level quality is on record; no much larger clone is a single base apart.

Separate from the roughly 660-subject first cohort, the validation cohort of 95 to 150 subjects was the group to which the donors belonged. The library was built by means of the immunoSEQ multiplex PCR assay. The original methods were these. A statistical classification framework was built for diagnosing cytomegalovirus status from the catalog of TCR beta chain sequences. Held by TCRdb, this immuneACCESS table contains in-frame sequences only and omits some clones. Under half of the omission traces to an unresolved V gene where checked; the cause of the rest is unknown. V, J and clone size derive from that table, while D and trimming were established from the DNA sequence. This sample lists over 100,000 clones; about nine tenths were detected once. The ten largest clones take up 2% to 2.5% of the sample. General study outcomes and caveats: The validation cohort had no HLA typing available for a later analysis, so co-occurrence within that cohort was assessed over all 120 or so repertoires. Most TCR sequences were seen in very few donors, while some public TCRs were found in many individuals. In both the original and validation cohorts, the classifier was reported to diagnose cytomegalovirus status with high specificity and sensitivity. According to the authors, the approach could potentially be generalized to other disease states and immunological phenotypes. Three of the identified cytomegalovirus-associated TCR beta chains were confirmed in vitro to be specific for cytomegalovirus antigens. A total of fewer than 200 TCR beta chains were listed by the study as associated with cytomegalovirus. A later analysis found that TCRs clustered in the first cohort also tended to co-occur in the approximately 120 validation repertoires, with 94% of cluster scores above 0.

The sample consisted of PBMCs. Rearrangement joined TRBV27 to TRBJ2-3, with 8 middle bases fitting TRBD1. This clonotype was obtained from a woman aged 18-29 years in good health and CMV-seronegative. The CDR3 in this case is CASWTGPLSTDTQYF. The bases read TGTGCCAGCTGGACAGGGCCTCTGAGCACAGATACGCAGTATTTT.